The rows below give T cell receptor beta chains drawn from one sample of a study of T cell responses to AZD1222 COVID-19 vaccine. TCRdb keeps only in-frame clones here, not all; method: immunoSEQ multiplex PCR. The sample consists of 150,000 or so clones, less than 95% of them appearing once. Sequenced here: peripheral blood, sampled on day 0 of AZD1222 vaccination. The receptors originated from an adult in good health. CDR3s include the opening cysteine and the closing phenylalanine or tryptophan. Each record gives: CDR3 DNA, CDR3 protein, J gene, D gene, clone size, V gene. D genes are given only for firm matches. Not all rows give a size; the values are once, few, many and, for expanded clones, a class.

DNA: TGTGCCAGCAGTCAGGAGATCGGGACGTACGAGCAGTACTTC
CDR3: CASSQEIGTYEQYF
J: TRBJ2-7
D: NA
size: NA
V: TRBV28

DNA: TGTGCCAGCAGAACCACCGACAGGGTGATCTATGGCTACACCTTC
CDR3: CASRTTDRVIYGYTF
J: TRBJ1-2
D: TRBD1
size: NA
V: TRBV2

DNA: TGTGCCAGCAGTAACAGTTACTACAATGAGCAGTTCTTC
CDR3: CASSNSYYNEQFF
J: TRBJ2-1
D: NA
size: NA
V: TRBV6-5

DNA: TGTGCCAGCAGCGTAAATCCGGGACTCAATCAGCCCCAGCATTTT
CDR3: CASSVNPGLNQPQHF
J: TRBJ1-5
D: NA
size: NA
V: TRBV9

DNA: TGTGCCAGCAGTCCCTCCAGGGTGAATAATAAGCAGCCCCAGCATTTT
CDR3: CASSPSRVNNKQPQHF
J: TRBJ1-5
D: NA
size: NA
V: TRBV27

DNA: TGTGCCAGTAGTATATGGGGAGGCACTGAAGCTTTCTTT
CDR3: CASSIWGGTEAFF
J: TRBJ1-1
D: NA
size: NA
V: TRBV19

DNA: TGCGCCAGCAGCCTTAGACAGGGGGCGGATTATGGCTACACCTTC
CDR3: CASSLRQGADYGYTF
J: TRBJ1-2
D: TRBD1
size: NA
V: TRBV4-1

DNA: TGTGCCAGCAGCTCGGGGGCGCAGAGGTACGAGCAGTACTTC
CDR3: CASSSGAQRYEQYF
J: TRBJ2-7
D: NA
size: NA
V: TRBV7-9

DNA: TGTGCCAGCAGCCGTTCTAGCGGGAAACAAGAGACCCAGTACTTC
CDR3: CASSRSSGKQETQYF
J: TRBJ2-5
D: TRBD2
size: NA
V: TRBV7-2

DNA: TGTGCCAGCAGCGGACAGGGGCCGTCGAAAGATACGCAGTATTTT
CDR3: CASSGQGPSKDTQYF
J: TRBJ2-3
D: TRBD1
size: NA
V: TRBV11-1

DNA: TGCAGCGTTGAGGGACAGGGATATAGGGGCTACACCTTC
CDR3: CSVEGQGYRGYTF
J: TRBJ1-2
D: TRBD1
size: NA
V: TRBV29-1

DNA: TGTGCCAGCAGGCAGGCAGGGACCGGGGAGCTGTTTTTT
CDR3: CASRQAGTGELFF
J: TRBJ2-2
D: NA
size: NA
V: TRBV9

DNA: TGCGCCAGCAGCCAGGTAGGGGGGGCCAATCAGCCCCAGCATTTT
CDR3: CASSQVGGANQPQHF
J: TRBJ1-5
D: NA
size: few
V: TRBV4-3

DNA: TGTGCCAGCAGCTCCCCTCAGACAGGGAGTAAAGCTTTCTTT
CDR3: CASSSPQTGSKAFF
J: TRBJ1-1
D: TRBD1
size: once
V: TRBV6-5

DNA: TGTGCCAGCAGTTACTCGACGGGTAACTCTGGAAACACCATATATTTT
CDR3: CASSYSTGNSGNTIYF
J: TRBJ1-3
D: NA
size: NA
V: TRBV6-5

DNA: TGTGCCTGGAGTGCTACAGGGTATGAGCAGTTCTTC
CDR3: CAWSATGYEQFF
J: TRBJ2-1
D: NA
size: NA
V: TRBV30

DNA: TGTGCCAGTAGTCCAGGACTAGCGGGAGTATCCGGGGAGCTGTTTTTT
CDR3: CASSPGLAGVSGELFF
J: TRBJ2-2
D: TRBD2
size: NA
V: TRBV19

DNA: TGTGCCAGCAGTTCAGGATCAGGGGGCTTTTACGAGCAGTACTTC
CDR3: CASSSGSGGFYEQYF
J: TRBJ2-7
D: TRBD1
size: NA
V: TRBV28

DNA: TGTGCCAGCAGCTTAGAGGGGATTCTTAACTATGGCTACACCTTC
CDR3: CASSLEGILNYGYTF
J: TRBJ1-2
D: NA
size: NA
V: TRBV11-2

DNA: TGTGCCAGCAGTTTTGGGACAGGGGGCAATCAGCCCCAGCATTTT
CDR3: CASSFGTGGNQPQHF
J: TRBJ1-5
D: TRBD1
size: NA
V: TRBV28

DNA: TGTGCCAGCAGCTTTAGCGGGATTCCCCAATTCTTC
CDR3: CASSFSGIPQFF
J: TRBJ2-1
D: TRBD2
size: NA
V: TRBV5-4

DNA: TGCGCCAGCAGTCTAGCGGGGACAGATACGCAGTATTTT
CDR3: CASSLAGTDTQYF
J: TRBJ2-3
D: TRBD2
size: NA
V: TRBV5-1

DNA: TGTGCCAGCAGCCTCGGGAGGGTGGGCACCGGGGAGCTGTTTTTT
CDR3: CASSLGRVGTGELFF
J: TRBJ2-2
D: TRBD2
size: NA
V: TRBV5-5

DNA: TGTGCCAGCAGCTTATCGCGGGACAGGGCCGGGGAGCTGTTTTTT
CDR3: CASSLSRDRAGELFF
J: TRBJ2-2
D: TRBD1
size: once
V: TRBV7-2

DNA: TGTGCCACCAGCAGAGCGGTGAACACCGGGGAGCTGTTTTTT
CDR3: CATSRAVNTGELFF
J: TRBJ2-2
D: NA
size: NA
V: TRBV15

DNA: TGTGCTAGCAGCCAGGGACTAGCGGGGGGGACCCAGTACTTC
CDR3: CASSQGLAGGTQYF
J: TRBJ2-5
D: TRBD2
size: once
V: TRBV7-7

DNA: TGTGCCAGCAGCGCCAACACAGGGGGCTCCTATAATTCACCCCTCCACTTT
CDR3: CASSANTGGSYNSPLHF
J: TRBJ1-6
D: TRBD1
size: NA
V: TRBV9

DNA: TGTGCCAGCAGTTACGGCGGGGTACAAGAGACCCAGTACTTC
CDR3: CASSYGGVQETQYF
J: TRBJ2-5
D: NA
size: once
V: TRBV6-2/TRBV6-3

DNA: TGTGCCAGCAGCGGGACTCAGAACTATGGCTACACCTTC
CDR3: CASSGTQNYGYTF
J: TRBJ1-2
D: NA
size: NA
V: TRBV9

DNA: TGTGCCAGCAAGAGGGAGTGGATGGGCTCGGCTGGAAACACCATATATTTT
CDR3: CASKREWMGSAGNTIYF
J: TRBJ1-3
D: NA
size: NA
V: TRBV28

DNA: TGTGCCACCAGTGAACCGACAGGGGGATATGGCTACACCTTC
CDR3: CATSEPTGGYGYTF
J: TRBJ1-2
D: TRBD1
size: NA
V: TRBV24-1

DNA: TGTGCCAGCAGCCTTATGACAGGGGAAAACTATGGCTACACCTTC
CDR3: CASSLMTGENYGYTF
J: TRBJ1-2
D: TRBD1
size: NA
V: TRBV5-6

DNA: TGTGCCAGCAGTTCCCAAAGCTCCTACAATGAGCAGTTCTTC
CDR3: CASSSQSSYNEQFF
J: TRBJ2-1
D: NA
size: NA
V: TRBV27

DNA: TGTGCCAGCTCACCCTCACCAAGCTCCTACAATGAGCAGTTCTTC
CDR3: CASSPSPSSYNEQFF
J: TRBJ2-1
D: NA
size: NA
V: TRBV18

DNA: TGTGCCACCATCCCAGAAGTCTCCTACGAGCAGTACTTC
CDR3: CATIPEVSYEQYF
J: TRBJ2-7
D: NA
size: NA
V: TRBV28

DNA: TGTGCCAGCAGTTCTAGCGGTTATTGGGGGGAGCAGTACTTC
CDR3: CASSSSGYWGEQYF
J: TRBJ2-7
D: TRBD2
size: NA
V: TRBV6-2/TRBV6-3

DNA: TGTGCCAGCAGCTTGTTCGGGAGGGCCACAGATACGCAGTATTTT
CDR3: CASSLFGRATDTQYF
J: TRBJ2-3
D: TRBD2
size: NA
V: TRBV5-4

DNA: TGTGCCAGCAGCGACGCCCAGATGGGACAGGGGGTCGAGCAGTACTTC
CDR3: CASSDAQMGQGVEQYF
J: TRBJ2-7
D: TRBD1
size: NA
V: TRBV28

DNA: TGTGCCAGCAGCCGACAGGGGCCCTACAATGAGCAGTTCTTC
CDR3: CASSRQGPYNEQFF
J: TRBJ2-1
D: TRBD1
size: NA
V: TRBV5-4

DNA: TGTGCCAGCAGCCAAGATCGTGGCAACTATGGCTACACCTTC
CDR3: CASSQDRGNYGYTF
J: TRBJ1-2
D: NA
size: once
V: TRBV3-1/TRBV3-2

DNA: TGTGCCAGCAGCTCCGGAAGGGGAGAGCAGTTCTTC
CDR3: CASSSGRGEQFF
J: TRBJ2-1
D: NA
size: NA
V: TRBV7-3

DNA: TGTGCCAGCAGCCTTAGTGGACAGGGCAGCAATCAGCCCCAGCATTTT
CDR3: CASSLSGQGSNQPQHF
J: TRBJ1-5
D: TRBD1
size: NA
V: TRBV7-2

DNA: TGTGCCAGCAGTTACGCCACTGAAGCTTTCTTT
CDR3: CASSYATEAFF
J: TRBJ1-1
D: NA
size: NA
V: TRBV6-5

DNA: TGTGCCAGCAGTCTGCCCGGGGGGCCTGAAGCTTTCTTT
CDR3: CASSLPGGPEAFF
J: TRBJ1-1
D: NA
size: NA
V: TRBV27

DNA: TGCGCCAGCAGCTTAGAACTTAGTGAAAAACTGTTTTTT
CDR3: CASSLELSEKLFF
J: TRBJ1-4
D: NA
size: once
V: TRBV5-1

DNA: TGTGCCAGCAGTTACCAAGGGGCGCGTACAGATACGCAGTATTTT
CDR3: CASSYQGARTDTQYF
J: TRBJ2-3
D: NA
size: NA
V: TRBV6-2/TRBV6-3

DNA: TGTGCCAGCAGCTGGCAGAAAACAGCGAACACCGGGGAGCTGTTTTTT
CDR3: CASSWQKTANTGELFF
J: TRBJ2-2
D: NA
size: NA
V: TRBV9